Detailed here is one T cell receptor beta chain. Its antigen is still unknown. The sample belongs to a study of graft-versus-host responses after intestinal transplantation. On the study more broadly: Transplantation in recipients was multivisceral, liver-intestinal, or isolated intestinal. Every one of the recipients received anti-thymocyte globulin induction and afterwards took tacrolimus and steroids for 3 to 4 years. Study results and caveats: Early post-transplant declines in HvG were associated with peak levels of circulating GvH clones. Recipient marrow contained GvH clones, some of which appeared first in ileum or blood.

TCRdb's table, derived via immunoSEQ multiplex PCR, lists solely in-frame clones and lacks some. The data contain approximately 100,000 clones, 86% of them seen just once; the ten biggest clones take up 1.4%. This CDR3 has 15 residues. Per germline, CDR1 SGHKS and CDR2 YYEKEE (reference sequence). With 4 bases removed from V and 1 base from J, the gap between germline ends came to 11 bases. The sample in question was PBMCs, obtained 255 days after intestinal transplant. The receptor was derived from a human patient who received an intestinal transplant, so some T cells may come from the graft donor. This chain links TRBV5-5 with TRBJ2-2; the D gene is possibly TRBD1 (6 bases). The CDR3 loop is CASSPLTGNTGELFF. For the CDR3, the DNA is TGTGCCAGCAGCCCGCTGACAGGGAACACCGGGGAGCTGTTTTTT.